The rows below give T cell receptor beta chains drawn from one sample of a study of shared clonotypes between healthy human individuals. Assay used: immunoSEQ multiplex PCR; TCRdb lists only in-frame clones, some missing. Altogether over 800,000 clones are present, around 93% being singletons, with the ten largest covering 20% to 30%. The sample comprised naive CD8+ T cells sorted from blood. Receptors were obtained from a man aged 30-40 years in good health. The CDR3 runs from the conserved cysteine through the conserved F or W. D genes are given only for firm matches. Expanded clones get a size class; other rows say once, few or many, or leave the size out.

d_gene | j_gene | len | abundance | v_gene | CDR3nt | CDR3aa
TRBD1 | TRBJ2-7 | 15 | few | TRBV6-1 | TGTGCCAGCACCCGACAGGGGGCATCTTCCTACGAGCAGTACTTC | CASTRQGASSYEQYF
. | TRBJ2-7 | 13 | . | TRBV11-2 | TGTGCCAGCAGGTTAGGACACCCCTACGAGCAGTACTTC | CASRLGHPYEQYF
TRBD2 | TRBJ2-7 | 15 | . | TRBV5-6 | TGTGCCAGCAGCCCGGGACTAGCGGAAACCTACGAGCAGTACTTC | CASSPGLAETYEQYF
TRBD1 | TRBJ1-2 | 16 | . | TRBV7-9 | TGTGCCAGCAGCCCCGCCCTCGGGGCAGGGGGCCGAGGCTACACCTTC | CASSPALGAGGRGYTF
. | TRBJ2-1 | 15 | . | TRBV5-4 | TGTGCCAGCACCGTGGAAAGGGCCTCCTACAATGAGCAGTTCTTC | CASTVERASYNEQFF
TRBD1 | TRBJ2-6 | 17 | . | TRBV18 | TGTGCCAGCGAGGGGGCGCAAGGAGACTCTGGGGCCAACGTCCTGACTTTC | CASEGAQGDSGANVLTF
. | TRBJ1-5 | 16 | . | TRBV5-1 | TGCGCCAGCAGCTTGAAGGGCAGCCCTTCCAATCAGCCCCAGCATTTT | CASSLKGSPSNQPQHF
. | TRBJ2-5 | 15 | . | TRBV27 | TGTGCCAGCAGTCCCTCAAGCCCCGTCATGGGGACCCAGTACTTC | CASSPSSPVMGTQYF
TRBD1 | TRBJ1-1 | 13 | . | TRBV6-1 | TGTGCCAGCAGGGGACAGCTCGATCCTGAAGCTTTCTTT | CASRGQLDPEAFF
. | TRBJ1-2 | 15 | . | TRBV9 | TGTGCCAGCAGCGCGGGGGGGACGGTCTACTATGGCTACACCTTC | CASSAGGTVYYGYTF
. | TRBJ2-2 | 14 | . | TRBV5-1 | TGCGCCAGCAGCTTGGGTGACCTCACCGGGGAGCTGTTTTTT | CASSLGDLTGELFF
TRBD1 | TRBJ1-2 | 16 | . | TRBV4-1 | TGCGCCAGCAGCCAAAAAGGGGGACAGATCCACTATGGCTACACCTTC | CASSQKGGQIHYGYTF
TRBD2 | TRBJ2-7 | 16 | . | TRBV10-3 | TGTGCCATCAGTGGGGGTACTAGCGGGGCTACCTACGAGCAGTACTTC | CAISGGTSGATYEQYF